These T cell receptor beta chains were read from a single sample in a study of OX40 agonist ivuxolimab in advanced cancers. Measured with immunoSEQ multiplex PCR; TCRdb has only the in-frame clones, and not every one. The sample contains fewer than 55,000 clones, about 76% of which appear only once. Sample: CD4+ or CD8+ T cells sorted from blood, taken in a trial of the OX40 agonist ivuxolimab. The receptors shown here come from an adult with an advanced solid tumor such as melanoma, head and neck, liver or kidney cancer. Both conserved end residues are part of each CDR3. The D gene is left open where the match is weak. Part of the rows lack a size; the others show once, few, many or a class for expanded clones.

abundance	v_gene	d_gene	j_gene	CDR3nt	CDR3aa
NA	TRBV27	TRBD2	TRBJ2-1	TGTGCCAGCCGTGGGATAGCGGGGGGCCCTCTTGAGCAGTTCTTC	CASRGIAGGPLEQFF
NA	TRBV5-6	TRBD1	TRBJ2-1	TGTGCCAGCAGCCCGGACAGGGGGCCCTACAATGAGCAGTTCTTC	CASSPDRGPYNEQFF
NA	TRBV27	NA	TRBJ2-2	TGTGCCAGCAGTTTGGTAGGGAACACCGGGGAGCTGTTTTTT	CASSLVGNTGELFF
NA	TRBV5-6	NA	TRBJ2-1	TGTGCCAGCAGCACATATCACAATGAGCAGTTCTTC	CASSTYHNEQFF
few	TRBV6-5	NA	TRBJ2-3	TGTGCCAGCAGTTTATCTTCGGGTTTAGATACGCAGTATTTT	CASSLSSGLDTQYF
NA	TRBV6-1	NA	TRBJ2-7	TGTGCCAGCAGTGAACTTTCTCGAAACTCCTACGAGCAGTACTTC	CASSELSRNSYEQYF
NA	TRBV5-4	NA	TRBJ1-1	TGTGCCAGCAGCTTAGGAGGGAACACTGAAGCTTTCTTT	CASSLGGNTEAFF
NA	TRBV12-5	TRBD1	TRBJ2-1	TGTGCTAGTGGAACACAGGGGAACGAGCAGTTCTTC	CASGTQGNEQFF
NA	TRBV7-2	NA	TRBJ2-3	TGTGCCAGCAGCTTTGGGGCAGATACGCAGTATTTT	CASSFGADTQYF
once	TRBV19	NA	TRBJ1-5	TGTGCCAGTAGTATAACAGTATCAGGGCCCCAGCATTTT	CASSITVSGPQHF
NA	TRBV6-1	NA	TRBJ1-5	TGTGCCAGCAGTGATTACGATCAGCCCCAGCATTTT	CASSDYDQPQHF
NA	TRBV1	NA	TRBJ1-1	TGCACCAGCAGCCAAGCAACACGGGCTTTGAACACTGAAGCTTTCTTT	CTSSQATRALNTEAFF
NA	TRBV11-2	NA	TRBJ1-5	TGTGCCAGCAGCTTGGACAGTAGCAATCAGCCCCAGCATTTT	CASSLDSSNQPQHF
NA	TRBV9	NA	TRBJ2-7	TGTGCCAGCAGCCAGGAGGGGGACTCACCGTCCGGCGAGCAGTACTTC	CASSQEGDSPSGEQYF
NA	TRBV9	NA	TRBJ2-2	TGTGCCAGCAGCGTAGGCGAGGGTCTTACGGCCGGGGAGCTGTTTTTT	CASSVGEGLTAGELFF
NA	TRBV15	NA	TRBJ1-5	TGTGCCACCAGCGCCATGGATAGCAATCAGCCCCAGCATTTT	CATSAMDSNQPQHF
NA	TRBV6-1	NA	TRBJ2-3	TGTGCCAGCAGTGGTTGGGGGACAAAAACTAGCACAGATACGCAGTATTTT	CASSGWGTKTSTDTQYF
NA	TRBV28	NA	TRBJ1-5	TGTGCCAGCAGTTTATTTCGGGGTGCAAGCAATCAGCCCCAGCATTTT	CASSLFRGASNQPQHF
NA	TRBV11-2	NA	TRBJ2-1	TGTGCCAGCAGCTCTTTAAGCCGGTACAATGAGCAGTTCTTC	CASSSLSRYNEQFF
once	TRBV5-1	NA	TRBJ1-1	TGCGCCAGCAGCTTGGCCGTGGGGAACACTGAAGCTTTCTTT	CASSLAVGNTEAFF
NA	TRBV9	NA	TRBJ2-1	TGTGCCAGCAGCGTATATGTGGGACCCAGCTCCTACAATGAGCAGTTCTTC	CASSVYVGPSSYNEQFF
once	TRBV15	NA	TRBJ2-7	TGTGCCACCAGCAGAGAGGGCGCAGGGAACTCCTACGAGCAGTACTTC	CATSREGAGNSYEQYF
NA	TRBV10-3	TRBD1	TRBJ2-7	TGTGCCATCAGCCAAACAGGGGTCGTGACCTACGAGCAGTACTTC	CAISQTGVVTYEQYF
NA	TRBV4-1	TRBD1	TRBJ1-3	TGCGCCAGCAGCCAAGGACCAGGGGGCCTGAACACCATATATTTT	CASSQGPGGLNTIYF
NA	TRBV13	NA	TRBJ1-2	TGTGCCAGCAGCTCACAACTTACGGAGAACAACTATGGCTACACCTTC	CASSSQLTENNYGYTF
NA	TRBV9	NA	TRBJ2-3	TGTGCCAGCAGCGTAGGGGCCACAGGGTCCGCAGATACGCAGTATTTT	CASSVGATGSADTQYF
NA	TRBV27	NA	TRBJ2-3	TGTGCCAGCTCAGGACTCGGCACAGATACGCAGTATTTT	CASSGLGTDTQYF
NA	TRBV4-2	TRBD2	TRBJ2-2	TGTGCCAGCAGCCAAGATCGTGGGCGGGAGGGGTCCGGGGAGCTGTTTTTT	CASSQDRGREGSGELFF
NA	TRBV19	TRBD1	TRBJ2-7	TGTGCCAGTAGTATGACAGGGCTCGAGCAGTACTTC	CASSMTGLEQYF
NA	TRBV28	NA	TRBJ1-2	TGTGCCAGCAGTCCAGCGACAGTTTCTAACTATGGCTACACCTTC	CASSPATVSNYGYTF
few	TRBV6-5	NA	TRBJ2-5	TGTGCCAGCAGTTACTCGACGGCACCCGGGGAGACCCAGTACTTC	CASSYSTAPGETQYF
once	TRBV10-1	NA	TRBJ1-5	TGCGCCAGCAGTGATGGGGGGACTCAGCCCCAGCATTTT	CASSDGGTQPQHF